This T cell receptor (beta chain) appears in the sequencing data of a study of beta chain features in type 1 diabetes. Study summary: Patients and healthy donors were similar in age, gender and cell yields.

The CDR3 is 12 residues long. CDR1 is SNHLY, CDR2 FYNNEI, per germline. V lost 8 bases, J lost 4 bases, and 12 bases lay in between. Every bit of the isolated RNA underwent reverse transcription, so sequencing read expressed TCRB transcripts. Data came from immunoSEQ multiplex PCR; TCRdb stores just in-frame clones and leaves some out. The sample carries roughly 100,000 clones, 25% to 30% recorded once. General study findings and limits: For Type 1 diabetes patients, all four CD4+ subsets carried TCRB CDR3s that were moderately but significantly shorter.

Remarks on this clone: The antigen is undetermined.

The chain is built from TRBV2 and TRBJ2-7; D is undetermined. The sequencing sample was made of central memory CD4+ T cells from blood. This receptor was identified in a woman younger than 35 with type 1 diabetes. This CDR3 is CASLLDWYEQYF. The CDR3 DNA is TGTGCCAGCCTGCTCGACTGGTACGAGCAGTACTTC.